Presented here are 18 T cell receptor beta chains from one specimen sequenced in a study of shared clonotypes between healthy human individuals. Sequencing was performed with immunoSEQ multiplex PCR; in TCRdb, only in-frame clones are kept and a portion is missing. The repertoire includes about 490,000 clones, approximately 79% of them detected once, and less than 15% sits in the top ten. Input material: PBMCs. These receptors all come from a woman in her thirties or forties in good health. Some clones in this sample may be carry-over from other donors' samples.

The chain combines TRBV2 with TRBJ1-1, with 8 positions matching TRBD1. This CDR3 is 14 amino acids long. CDR1 is SNHLY, CDR2 FYNNEI, per germline. V was clipped by 4 bases and J by 1 base; unmatched bases: 2. CDR3 sequence reads: CASSADRGNTEAFF. The DNA for the CDR3 is TGTGCCAGCAGTGCAGACAGGGGGAACACTGAAGCTTTCTTT.

The rearrangement links TRBV5-1 to TRBJ2-3; TRBD1 might be the D (5 bases). V was trimmed by 0 bases and J by 2 bases, leaving 7 bases between them. The length of the CDR3 is 14 residues. Germline V gene data show CDR1 as SGHRS and CDR2 as YFSETQ. CDR3: CASSLADNTDTQYF. The CDR3 coding sequence is TGCGCCAGCAGCTTGGCGGACAACACAGATACGCAGTATTTT.

The chain is built from TRBV28 and TRBJ2-7, with D perhaps matching TRBD2 (5 bases). CDR3 size: 18 residues. Trimming took 0 bases from V and 0 from J, leaving 18 bases between them. Germline assignment: CDR1 MDHEN and CDR2 SYDVKM. CDR3 sequence: CASSLCGNFSRDSYEQYF. CDR3 sequence (DNA): TGTGCCAGCAGTTTATGTGGTAATTTTTCACGGGACTCCTACGAGCAGTACTTC.

This clone was seen just once. The chain links TRBV7-2 to TRBJ2-7; D unclear. The germline gives CDR1 SGHTA, CDR2 FQGNSA. The CDR3 sequence is 10 residues long. V was pared by 7 bases and J by 4 bases, with 5 bases between. The CDR3 region has the DNA TGTGCCAGCAACCTTTACGAGCAGTACTTC. It specifies CASNLYEQYF.

The V and J genes are TRBV5-1 and TRBJ2-2; possible D gene TRBD1, 6 bases. CDR3 length equals 15 residues. The V gene lost 2 bases and the J gene lost 3 bases, with 11 bases spanning the gap. The germline V gene has CDR1 SGHRS and CDR2 YFSETQ. Here the CDR3 DNA reads TGCGCCAGCAGCTTTGAGACAGGCGACACCGGGGAGCTGTTTTTT. This codes for CASSFETGDTGELFF.

The chain is built from TRBV29-1 and TRBJ1-1, with D possibly matching TRBD1 (5 bases). The CDR3 loop spans 13 amino acids. V lost 4 bases and J 0 bases, leaving 9 bases between the germline ends. Germline loops: CDR1 SQVTM, CDR2 ANQGSEA. The CDR3 loop is CSVVVQVNTEAFF. The CDR3 DNA reads TGCAGCGTTGTAGTACAGGTGAACACTGAAGCTTTCTTT.

The CDR3 DNA sequence: TGCGCCAGCAGCTTGCGGGCTGGCGGGAGGGCCCAAGAGACCCAGTACTTC. It codes for CASSLRAGGRAQETQYF. The rearrangement uses TRBV5-1 and TRBJ2-5; 9 nucleotides line up with TRBD2. With V trimmed by 1 base and J by 1 base, 8 bases remained unmatched. Germline CDR1 is SGHRS and CDR2 is YFSETQ. CDR3 size: 17 residues. Complete variable domain (other parts from reference TRBV5-1 and TRBJ2-5): KAGVTQTPRYLIKTRGQQVTLSCSPISGHRSVSWYQQTPGQGLQFLFEYFSETQRNKGNFPGRFSGRQFSNSRSEMNVSTLELGDSALYLCASSLRAGGRAQETQYFGPGTRLLVL.

The chain has TRBV28 and TRBJ2-6; D unresolved. Trimming left V 2 bases short and J 1 base short, with 6 bases between. Germline values: CDR1 MDHEN, CDR2 SYDVKM. This CDR3 is built from 15 residues. The CDR3 DNA reads as TGTGCCAGCAGTTTAAGGGCTTCTGGGGCCAACGTCCTGACTTTC. Amino acids: CASSLRASGANVLTF.

This clone has ten or more counts. The rearrangement links TRBV18 to TRBJ1-2, with a tentative D call TRBD1 (5 bases). With 1 base removed from V and 8 bases from J, the gap between germline ends came to 11 bases. Germline loops: CDR1 KGHSH, CDR2 LQKENI. This CDR3 has 13 residues. CDR3 in amino acids: CASSPRPGDGYTF. DNA for the CDR3: TGTGCCAGCTCACCACGCCCTGGGGACGGCTACACCTTC.

The chain carries TRBV7-9 and TRBJ2-2; 9 bases are shared with TRBD2. The CDR3 has 16 residues. Germline CDR1 and CDR2: SEHNR and FQNEAQ (reference sequence). The J segment lost 5 bases and the V segment lost 5 bases, leaving 9 bases of the junction unmatched. The CDR3 DNA follows: TGTGCCAGCAGCCCCTGGACTAGCGCAGATACCGGGGAGCTGTTTTTT. Translating it yields CASSPWTSADTGELFF.

The CDR3 reads CASSRTAPDEQYF. The DNA for the CDR3 is TGCGCCAGCAGCAGGACTGCACCTGACGAGCAGTACTTC. The chain has TRBV10-1 and TRBJ2-7; possible D gene TRBD2, 5 bases. V dropped 6 bases and J dropped 5 bases, with 14 bases sitting between them. The V gene's germline CDR1 is WNHNN and CDR2 SYGVQD (reference sequence). The CDR3 loop spans 13 amino acids.

The chain uses TRBV2 and TRBJ2-2; TRBD2 matches 7 bases. The germline CDR1 and CDR2 sequences are SNHLY and FYNNEI. The CDR3 loop spans 15 amino acids. J lost 0 bases, V lost 8 bases, and 6 bases had no gene match. CDR3 loop: CASGRDGSNTGELFF. As DNA, the CDR3 is TGTGCCAGCGGGAGGGACGGGTCGAACACCGGGGAGCTGTTTTTT.

The J gene is TRBJ2-1, the V gene TRBV18; 7 nucleotides align to TRBD2. The CDR3 is 16 residues long. In germline, CDR1 is KGHSH, CDR2 LQKENI. V was pared by 0 bases and J by 2 bases, with 4 bases of the junction left unmatched. The CDR3 DNA reads TGTGCCAGCTCACCACCAACGGCGGGGGCCTACAATGAGCAGTTCTTC. This sequence encodes CASSPPTAGAYNEQFF.

CDR3 in amino acids: CAISGEYTDTQYF. CDR3 nucleotides: TGTGCCATCAGTGGCGAATACACAGATACGCAGTATTTT. The rearrangement links TRBV10-3 to TRBJ2-3, with unresolved D. The germline V gene has CDR1 ENHRY and CDR2 SYGVKD. The V and J ends lost 4 bases and 2 bases respectively, with 7 bases between them. The CDR3 sequence is 13 residues long.

With respect to this clone: Sequence at one end of the junction differs from germline and may be a read error. The J gene is TRBJ1-2, the V gene TRBV7-2; 7 nucleotides align to TRBD1. Germline CDR1 is SGHTA and CDR2 is FQGNSA. This CDR3 is built from 15 residues. The CDR3 region is CASSLGPPGGFGCTF. The CDR3 region has the DNA TGTGCCAGCAGCTTAGGGCCGCCAGGGGGATTCGGCTGCACCTTC.

V gene TRBV5-8 combines with J gene TRBJ2-7; D gene ambiguous. Trimming took off 4 bases at V and 3 bases at J, with 23 bases between the two ends. The CDR3 is 17 amino acids. The germline V gene encodes CDR1 SGHTS and CDR2 YDEGEE. The CDR3 coding sequence is TGTGCCAGCAGCCTCTATTACCAGGATGGCAAGGGCTACGAGCAGTACTTC. Protein sequence: CASSLYYQDGKGYEQYF. Supplemented by reference TRBV5-8 and TRBJ2-7, the full variable domain reads EAGVTQSPTHLIKTRGQQATLRCSPISGHTSVYWYQQALGLGLQFLLWYDEGEERNRGNFPPRFSGRQFPNYSSELNVNALELEDSALYLCASSLYYQDGKGYEQYFGPGTRLTVT.

The chain couples TRBV27 to TRBJ2-5; weak D call: TRBD2 (6 bases). This CDR3 is built from 12 residues. The V and J ends lost 5 bases and 11 bases respectively, with 15 bases between them. CDR1 and CDR2 from the germline V gene are MNHEY and SMNVEV (reference sequence). CDR3 DNA: TGTGCCAGCAGTCGGCAGGGACTTGAGCAGTACTTC. Amino acid sequence: CASSRQGLEQYF.

The chain recombines TRBV4-1 with TRBJ2-1; no clear D. The CDR3 covers 14 residues. Trimming took off 1 base at V and 3 bases at J, with 7 bases between the two ends. Germline-derived CDR1 and CDR2 are MGHRA and YSYEKL. As DNA, the CDR3 is TGCGCCAGCAGCCAAGTGCTGGACTACAATGAGCAGTTCTTC. It yields the protein CASSQVLDYNEQFF.